The 8 T cell receptor beta chains below come from one sample, sequenced in a study of identical twins. MiXCR, run by TCRdb on the 5' RACE reads, gives a single entry per CDR3 protein. The data show 210,000 or so distinct CDR3 sequences, around a sixth seen once. These data were also filed under a second study, of T cells expressing NK-cell markers.

What was sequenced was CD8+ T cells sorted from blood. Receptors were obtained from a woman aged 18-29 years in good health.

The chain carries TRBV20-1 and TRBJ1-1; D gene ambiguous. Per germline, CDR1 DFQATT and CDR2 SNEGSKA (reference sequence). The CDR3 length is 14 residues. Deletions cut 0 bases from V and 3 bases from J, with 11 bases between. Here the CDR3 reads CSARDFAGHTEAFF. Here the CDR3 DNA reads TGCAGTGCTAGAGATTTTGCCGGGCACACTGAAGCTTTCTTT.

This clonotype was observed a few times. J is TRBJ2-1 and V is TRBV9; D tentatively reads TRBD1 or TRBD2 (7 bases each). Looked up from germline, CDR1 is SGDLS and CDR2 is YYNGEE. The V end was cut by 5 bases, the J end by 3 bases, with 18 bases between. CDR3 length: 16 residues. The CDR3 nucleotides read TGTGCCAGCAGTGGGCAGGGGGGGAACCACTACAATGAGCAGTTCTTC. It codes for CASSGQGGNHYNEQFF. The full variable domain, in which reference TRBV9 and TRBJ2-1 provide the parts outside the CDR3, is DSGVTQTPKHLITATGQRVTLRCSPRSGDLSVYWYQQSLDQGLQFLIQYYNGEERAKGNILERFSAQQFPDLHSELNLSSLELGDSALYFCASSGQGGNHYNEQFFGPGTRLTVL.

This clonotype was picked up a small number of times. The chain uses TRBV28 and TRBJ2-2; D is unclear. The CDR3 runs 13 residues. Germline V gives CDR1 MDHEN, CDR2 SYDVKM. V was trimmed by 6 bases and J by 4 bases, leaving 9 bases between them. The CDR3 sequence is CASSSSTTGELFF. The CDR3 region has the DNA TGTGCCAGCAGCTCTTCCACCACCGGGGAGCTGTTTTTT.

This chain links TRBV4-2 with TRBJ2-7; possible D gene TRBD2, 5 bases. V gave up 1 base and J gave up 5 bases, with 9 bases separating them. Germline-derived CDR1 and CDR2 are LGHNA and YNFKEQ. The CDR3 has 13 amino acids. The DNA for the CDR3 is TGTGCCAGCAGCCAAGGATCCGGGAACGAGCAGTACTTC. Translated: CASSQGSGNEQYF.

This clonotype was recorded a few times. V is TRBV9 and J is TRBJ2-5; 9 bases are shared with TRBD1. Germline values: CDR1 SGDLS, CDR2 YYNGEE. V lost 3 bases and J lost 4; bases outside the gene matches: 4. The CDR3 is 14 residues long. For the CDR3, the DNA is TGTGCCAGCAGCGCAAGACAGGGGGGAGAGACCCAGTACTTC. It specifies CASSARQGGETQYF.

The genes are TRBV9 and TRBJ2-5; TRBD1 agrees at 7 bases. The CDR3 covers 14 residues. Germline V gene lookup returns CDR1 SGDLS and CDR2 YYNGEE. J lost 3 bases, V lost 0 bases, and 2 bases had no gene match. The CDR3: CASSVEGTEETQYF. The DNA for the CDR3 is TGTGCCAGCAGCGTAGAAGGGACAGAAGAGACCCAGTACTTC.

A few counts support this clonotype. The V and J genes are TRBV27 and TRBJ2-1; D gene ambiguous. This CDR3 has 12 amino acids. V lost 6 bases and J lost 10, with 13 bases in between. Germline assignment: CDR1 MNHEY and CDR2 SMNVEV (reference sequence). The CDR3 nucleotides are TGTGCCAGCAGCATGGGGAACTACGAGCAGTTCTTC. This sequence encodes CASSMGNYEQFF.

This chain uses TRBV27 with TRBJ2-7; tentatively, D is TRBD2 (6 bases). Looked up from germline, CDR1 is MNHEY and CDR2 is SMNVEV (reference sequence). The CDR3 is made up of 14 amino acids. V lost 3 bases and J lost 5, with 14 bases in between. The CDR3 DNA reads TGTGCCAGCAGTTTCCGACTAGTTGGCCACGAGCAGTACTTC. Protein sequence: CASSFRLVGHEQYF.